This T cell receptor beta chain was obtained from a study of Ad26.COV2.S vaccination and SARS-CoV-2 variants. Treatment defined: approximately 18 received Ad26.COV2.S at low or high dose, single or two shots; roughly five received placebo; per-sample allocation not given. On day 63 after the first injection, vaccine and placebo recipients gave samples. The germline V gene has CDR1 SGHTA and CDR2 FQGNSA. V lost 7 bases, J lost 3 bases, and 5 bases lay in between. The CDR3 contains 11 residues. Sequencing used immunoSEQ multiplex PCR; TCRdb keeps in-frame clones, though not all of them. Of around 450,000 clones in the sample, 70% to 90% are singletons; the top ten hold around 3.6%.

The V call is TRBV7-2, the J call TRBJ2-3; D ambiguous. This TCR was sampled from a person aged 18-60 years who received the Ad26.COV2.S COVID-19 vaccine or a placebo. The specimen was peripheral blood, collected in a trial of Ad26.COV2.S vaccine versus placebo. The CDR3 nucleotides are TGTGCCAGCACCAAAACAGATACGCAGTATTTT. This codes for CASTKTDTQYF. Full variable domain (missing parts from reference TRBV7-2 and TRBJ2-3): GAGVSQSPSNKVTEKGKDVELRCDPISGHTALYWYRQSLGQGLEFLIYFQGNSAPDKSGLPSDRFSAERTGGSVSTLTIQRTQQEDSAVYLCASTKTDTQYFGPGTRLTVL.